This T cell receptor (beta chain) came from a study of cytomegalovirus exposure and HLA in healthy donors. The ends were cut back, 3 bases at V and 0 bases at J, with 14 bases in the middle. CDR3 length: 16 amino acids. Germline CDR1 reads MNHNS; CDR2 reads SASEGT. The PCR contained 60 Vbeta and 13 Jbeta primers. TCRdb's table, derived via immunoSEQ multiplex PCR, lists solely in-frame clones and lacks some. In the table there are 150,000 to 250,000 clones, around 76% of which are singletons. This TCR came from a young man in good health and CMV-seronegative. The specimen sequenced was PBMCs. The chain combines TRBV6-1 with TRBJ1-1, with TRBD1 as a possible D gene (6 bases). CDR3 residues: CASSEGEGTLNTEAFF. Written as DNA, the CDR3 is TGTGCCAGCAGTGAGGGGGAGGGGACACTGAACACTGAAGCTTTCTTT.